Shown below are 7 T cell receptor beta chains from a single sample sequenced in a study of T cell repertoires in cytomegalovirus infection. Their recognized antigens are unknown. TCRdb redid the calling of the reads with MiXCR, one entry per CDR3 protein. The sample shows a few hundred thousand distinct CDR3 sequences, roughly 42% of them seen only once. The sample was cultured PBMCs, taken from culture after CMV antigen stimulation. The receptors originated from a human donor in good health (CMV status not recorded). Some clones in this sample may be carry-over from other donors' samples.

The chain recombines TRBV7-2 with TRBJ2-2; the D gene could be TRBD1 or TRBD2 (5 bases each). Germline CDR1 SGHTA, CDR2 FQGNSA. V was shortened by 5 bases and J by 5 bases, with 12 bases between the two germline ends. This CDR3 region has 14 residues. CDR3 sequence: CASSTTWGTGELFF. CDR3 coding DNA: TGTGCCAGCAGCACAACTTGGGGGACCGGGGAGCTGTTTTTT.

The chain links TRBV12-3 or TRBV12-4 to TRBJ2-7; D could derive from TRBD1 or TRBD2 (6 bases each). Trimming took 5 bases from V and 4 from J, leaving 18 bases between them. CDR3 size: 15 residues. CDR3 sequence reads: CASSGGPGRGYEQYF. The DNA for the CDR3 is TGTGCCAGCAGTGGGGGGCCAGGACGTGGTTACGAGCAGTACTTC.

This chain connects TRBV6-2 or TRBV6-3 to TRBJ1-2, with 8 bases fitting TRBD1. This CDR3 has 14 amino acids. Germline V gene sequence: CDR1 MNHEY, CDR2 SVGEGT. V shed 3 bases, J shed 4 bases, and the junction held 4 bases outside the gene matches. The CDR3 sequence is CASSYPGQVYGYTF. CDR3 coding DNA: TGTGCCAGCAGTTATCCGGGACAGGTCTATGGCTACACCTTC.

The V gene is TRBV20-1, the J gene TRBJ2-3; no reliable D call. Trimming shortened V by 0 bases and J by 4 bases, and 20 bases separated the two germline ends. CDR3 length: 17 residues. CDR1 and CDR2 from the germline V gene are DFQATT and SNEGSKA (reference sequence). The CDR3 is CSAREPRTQPVSDTQYF. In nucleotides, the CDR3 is TGCAGTGCTAGAGAACCACGGACCCAGCCAGTCTCAGATACGCAGTATTTT.

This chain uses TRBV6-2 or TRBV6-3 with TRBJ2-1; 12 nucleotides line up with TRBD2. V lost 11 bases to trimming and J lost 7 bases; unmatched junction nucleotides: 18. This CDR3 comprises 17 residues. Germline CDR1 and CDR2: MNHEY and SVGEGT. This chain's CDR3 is CASQPPLTSGRGNEQFF. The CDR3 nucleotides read TGTGCCTCTCAGCCGCCGTTGACTAGCGGGAGAGGGAATGAGCAGTTCTTC.

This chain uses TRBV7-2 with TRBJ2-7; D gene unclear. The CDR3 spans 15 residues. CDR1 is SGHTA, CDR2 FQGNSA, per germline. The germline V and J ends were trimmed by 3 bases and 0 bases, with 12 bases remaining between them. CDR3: CASSFGGSVSYEQYF. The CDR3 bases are TGTGCCAGCAGCTTTGGTGGCAGCGTCTCCTACGAGCAGTACTTC.

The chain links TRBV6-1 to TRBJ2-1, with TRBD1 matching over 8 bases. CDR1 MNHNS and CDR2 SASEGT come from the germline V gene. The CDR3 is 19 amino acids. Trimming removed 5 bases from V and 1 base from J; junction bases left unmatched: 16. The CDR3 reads CASSTQRNLQGGSYNEQFF. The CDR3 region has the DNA TGTGCCAGCAGTACACAGCGCAACTTACAGGGGGGATCCTACAATGAGCAGTTCTTC.